This T cell receptor beta chain was recovered during a study of T cell responses to AZD1222 COVID-19 vaccine. Pooled together were second doses at about 4 or about 12 weeks. The data were produced by immunoSEQ multiplex PCR, yet TCRdb's version contains in-frame clones alone and is incomplete. The sample yields approximately 170,000 clones, approximately 86% seen once. The CDR3 is 16 amino acids. As regards this clone: Its antigen is not identified.

Overall study results and limits: Clonal diversity may have been underestimated in mostly white British donors. Every sample of the repertoires postdated the peak T cell response.

This TCR came from an adult who received the AZD1222 COVID-19 vaccine. The rearrangement joins TRBV21-1 to TRBJ1-2; whether TRBD1, the table's D call, matches the DNA was not checked. TRBV21-1 is labeled a pseudogene. The starting material was peripheral blood, obtained 28 days after the second AZD1222 dose. CDR3 amino acids: CASSKARQGSRYGYTF. The DNA for the CDR3 is TGTGCCAGCAGCAAAGCTAGACAGGGGTCACGCTATGGCTACACCTTC.